The rows below give T cell receptor beta chains drawn from one sample of a study of blood T cell repertoires in COVID-19. Assay: immunoSEQ multiplex PCR; the TCRdb copy retains only in-frame clones and omits some. The sample holds tens of thousands of clones, approximately 88% seen once. The sequenced sample was peripheral blood. Receptors originate from a human donor in a cohort sampled during active COVID-19. Both conserved end residues are part of each CDR3. D genes are given only for firm matches. Part of the rows lack a size; the others show once, few, many or a class for expanded clones.

v_gene	d_gene	j_gene	abundance	CDR3nt	CDR3aa
TRBV5-1	TRBD1	TRBJ1-4	.	TGCGCCAGCAGCTTGGAGGTGACAGGGAATGAAAAACTGTTTTTT	CASSLEVTGNEKLFF
TRBV9	.	TRBJ2-3	.	TGTGCCAGCAACCGCGGGACTCGGACAGATACGCAGTATTTT	CASNRGTRTDTQYF
TRBV7-9	TRBD2	TRBJ2-3	.	TGTGCCAGCAGACCCCCATTCCGACTAGCGGGTAGCACAGATACGCAGTATTTT	CASRPPFRLAGSTDTQYF
TRBV2	.	TRBJ1-5	once	TGTGCCAGCAGTGATCTGTGGACAGCAGGACTCCATCAGCCCCAGCATTTT	CASSDLWTAGLHQPQHF
TRBV6-5	.	TRBJ1-6	.	TGTGCCAGCAGTTCGGTTAAGGGAGATTATAATTCACCCCTCCACTTT	CASSSVKGDYNSPLHF
TRBV7-7	.	TRBJ2-2	.	TGTGCTAGCAGCCCTAAGACAGTCTCCGGGGAGCTGTTTTTT	CASSPKTVSGELFF
TRBV27	.	TRBJ2-7	.	TGTGCCAGCAGCCGGACAGTTTCTACCTACGAGCAGTACTTC	CASSRTVSTYEQYF
TRBV19	.	TRBJ2-7	.	TGTGCCAGTAGTATAAACAGCCCAACCTACGAGCAGTACTTC	CASSINSPTYEQYF
TRBV10-1	.	TRBJ1-4	.	TGCGCCAGCAGTGGGCAGGGGAGTGAAAAACTGTTTTTT	CASSGQGSEKLFF
TRBV28	.	TRBJ1-1	.	TGTGCCAGCAGTCACCGACAGACCCAAGCTTTCTTT	CASSHRQTQAFF
TRBV2	.	TRBJ2-7	.	TGTGCCAGCACCCGACTCCCTTCTTACGAGCAGTACTTC	CASTRLPSYEQYF
TRBV28	.	TRBJ1-3	.	TGTGCCAGCAACCCCGGGGGAAAAGGGAGCACCATATATTTT	CASNPGGKGSTIYF
TRBV24-1	TRBD1	TRBJ2-2	.	TGTGCCACCAGTGGCCCAGGGACAGGGAGGAACACCGGGGAGCTGTTTTTT	CATSGPGTGRNTGELFF
TRBV27	.	TRBJ1-5	.	TGTGCCAGCAGTTCAACTAAGGACAGATATAGCAATCAGCCCCAGCATTTT	CASSSTKDRYSNQPQHF
TRBV5-5	TRBD1	TRBJ2-1	.	TGTGCCAGCAGGAAATCGGGACAGAGCTACAATGAGCAGTTCTTC	CASRKSGQSYNEQFF
TRBV27	.	TRBJ1-1	.	TGTGCCAGCAGTTTCCGGGGAACTGAAGCTTTCTTT	CASSFRGTEAFF
TRBV6-2/TRBV6-3	TRBD1	TRBJ1-1	.	TGTGCCAGCAGCCCCACCCGACAGGGGCGGACTGAAGCTTTCTTT	CASSPTRQGRTEAFF
TRBV27	TRBD2	TRBJ2-3	.	TGTGCCAGCAGAGCTAGCGGGGGACGAACAGATACGCAGTATTTT	CASRASGGRTDTQYF
TRBV19	.	TRBJ1-2	.	TGTGCCAGTAGCCAGGGGTTCAACTATGGCTACACCTTC	CASSQGFNYGYTF
TRBV11-1	.	TRBJ2-5	.	TGTGCCAGCAGCCCTGGGGGGGCCGGAGAGACCCAGTACTTC	CASSPGGAGETQYF
TRBV30	TRBD1	TRBJ2-2	.	TGTGCCCATACTACAGGGGAAAGGCGGACCGGGGAGCTGTTTTTT	CAHTTGERRTGELFF
TRBV9	.	TRBJ2-3	.	TGTGCCAGCAGCGTAACAACAGGCGGTACGCAGTATTTT	CASSVTTGGTQYF